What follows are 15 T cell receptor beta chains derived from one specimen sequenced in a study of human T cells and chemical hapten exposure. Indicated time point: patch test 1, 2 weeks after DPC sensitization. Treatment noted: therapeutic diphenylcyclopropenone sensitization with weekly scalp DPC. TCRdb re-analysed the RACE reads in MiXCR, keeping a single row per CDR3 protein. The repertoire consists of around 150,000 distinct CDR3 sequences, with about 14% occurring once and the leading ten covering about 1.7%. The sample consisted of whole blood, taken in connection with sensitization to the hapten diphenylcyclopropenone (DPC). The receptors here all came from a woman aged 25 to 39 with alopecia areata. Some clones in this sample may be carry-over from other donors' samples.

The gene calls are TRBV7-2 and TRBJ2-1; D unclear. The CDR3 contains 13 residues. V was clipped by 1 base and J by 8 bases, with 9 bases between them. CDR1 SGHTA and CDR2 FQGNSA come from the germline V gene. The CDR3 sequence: CASSLVLLYEQFF. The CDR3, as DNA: TGTGCCAGCAGCTTAGTTCTGTTATATGAGCAGTTCTTC.

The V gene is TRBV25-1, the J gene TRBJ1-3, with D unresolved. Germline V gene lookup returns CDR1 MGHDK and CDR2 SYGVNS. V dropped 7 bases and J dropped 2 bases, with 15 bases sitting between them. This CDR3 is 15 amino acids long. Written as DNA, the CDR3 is TGTGCCAGCACCGGGAGCTACCCCACTGGAAACACCATATATTTT. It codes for CASTGSYPTGNTIYF.

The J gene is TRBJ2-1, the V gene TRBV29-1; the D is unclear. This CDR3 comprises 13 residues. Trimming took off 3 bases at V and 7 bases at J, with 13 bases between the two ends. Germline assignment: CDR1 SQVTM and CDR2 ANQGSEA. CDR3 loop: CSVEGPSPNEQFF. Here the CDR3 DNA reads TGCAGCGTTGAGGGCCCCTCCCCGAATGAGCAGTTCTTC.

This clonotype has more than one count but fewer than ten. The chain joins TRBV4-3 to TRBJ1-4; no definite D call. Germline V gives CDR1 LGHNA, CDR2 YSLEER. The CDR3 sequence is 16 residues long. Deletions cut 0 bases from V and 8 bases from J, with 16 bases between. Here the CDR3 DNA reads TGCGCCAGCAGCCAAGATCGATCATCGGGTCGAGAAAAACTGTTTTTT. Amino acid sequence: CASSQDRSSGREKLFF.

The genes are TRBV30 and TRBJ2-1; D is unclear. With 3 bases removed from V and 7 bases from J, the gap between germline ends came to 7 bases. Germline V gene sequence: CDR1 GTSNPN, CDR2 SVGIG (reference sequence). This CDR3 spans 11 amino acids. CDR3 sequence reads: CAWSVTNEQFF. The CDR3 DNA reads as TGTGCCTGGAGCGTTACGAATGAGCAGTTCTTC.

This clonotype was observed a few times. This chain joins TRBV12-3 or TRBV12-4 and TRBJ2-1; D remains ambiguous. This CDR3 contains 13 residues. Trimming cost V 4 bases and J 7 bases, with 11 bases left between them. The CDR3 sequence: CASSSRSLNEQFF. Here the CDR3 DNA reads TGTGCCAGCAGTTCCAGAAGCCTTAATGAGCAGTTCTTC.

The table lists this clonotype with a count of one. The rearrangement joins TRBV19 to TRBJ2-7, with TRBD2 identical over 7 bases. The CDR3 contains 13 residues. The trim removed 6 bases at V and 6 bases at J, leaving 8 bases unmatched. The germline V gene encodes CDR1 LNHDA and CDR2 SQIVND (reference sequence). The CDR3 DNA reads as TGTGCCAGTAGCCCCCGCGGGAGACGCGAGCAGTACTTC. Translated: CASSPRGRREQYF. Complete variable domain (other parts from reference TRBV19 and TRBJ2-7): DGGITQSPKYLFRKEGQNVTLSCEQNLNHDAMYWYRQDPGQGLRLIYYSQIVNDFQKGDIAEGYSVSREKKESFPLTVTSAQKNPTAFYLCASSPRGRREQYFGPGTRLTVT.

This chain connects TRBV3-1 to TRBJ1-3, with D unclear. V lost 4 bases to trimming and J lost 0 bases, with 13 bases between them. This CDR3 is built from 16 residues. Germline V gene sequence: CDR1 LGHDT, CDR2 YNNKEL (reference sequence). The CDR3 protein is CASSPSWTGSGNTIYF. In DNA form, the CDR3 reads TGTGCCAGCAGCCCCTCCTGGACGGGCTCTGGAAACACCATATATTTT. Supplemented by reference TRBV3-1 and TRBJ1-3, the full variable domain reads DTAVSQTPKYLVTQMGNDKSIKCEQNLGHDTMYWYKQDSKKFLKIMFSYNNKELIINETVPNRFSPKSPDKAHLNLHINSLELGDSAVYFCASSPSWTGSGNTIYFGEGSWLTVV.

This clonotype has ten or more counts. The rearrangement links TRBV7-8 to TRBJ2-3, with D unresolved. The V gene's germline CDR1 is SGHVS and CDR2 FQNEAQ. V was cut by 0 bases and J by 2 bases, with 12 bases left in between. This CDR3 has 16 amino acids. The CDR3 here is CASSLAQEFATDTQYF. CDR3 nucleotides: TGTGCCAGCAGCTTAGCGCAGGAGTTCGCCACAGATACGCAGTATTTT.

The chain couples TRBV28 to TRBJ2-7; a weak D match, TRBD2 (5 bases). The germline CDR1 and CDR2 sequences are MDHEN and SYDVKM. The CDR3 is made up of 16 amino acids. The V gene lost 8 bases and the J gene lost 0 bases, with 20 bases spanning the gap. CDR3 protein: CASYDRGGRTSYEQYF. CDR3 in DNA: TGTGCCAGCTACGACCGCGGAGGCAGGACCTCCTACGAGCAGTACTTC.

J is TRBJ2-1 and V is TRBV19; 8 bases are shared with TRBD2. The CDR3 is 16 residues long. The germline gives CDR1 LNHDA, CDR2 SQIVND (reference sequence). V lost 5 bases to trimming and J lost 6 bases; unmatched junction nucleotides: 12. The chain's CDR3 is CASSPHGAGGLNEQFF. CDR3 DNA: TGTGCCAGTAGTCCGCATGGGGCGGGGGGCCTCAATGAGCAGTTCTTC.

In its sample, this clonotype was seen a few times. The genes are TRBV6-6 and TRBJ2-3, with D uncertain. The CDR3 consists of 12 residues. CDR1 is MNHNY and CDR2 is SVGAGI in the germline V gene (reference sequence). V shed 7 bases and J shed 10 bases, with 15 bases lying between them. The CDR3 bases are TGTGCCAGCACCAAAAGGGAAACGGCGCAGTATTTT. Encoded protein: CASTKRETAQYF.

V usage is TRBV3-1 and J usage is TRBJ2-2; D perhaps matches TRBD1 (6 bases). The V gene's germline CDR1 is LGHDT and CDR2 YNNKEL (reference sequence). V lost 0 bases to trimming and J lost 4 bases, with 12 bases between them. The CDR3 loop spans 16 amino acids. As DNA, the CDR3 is TGTGCCAGCAGCCAAGATGTTCCAGGGGCCACCGGGGAGCTGTTTTTT. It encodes CASSQDVPGATGELFF. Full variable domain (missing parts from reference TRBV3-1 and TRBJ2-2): DTAVSQTPKYLVTQMGNDKSIKCEQNLGHDTMYWYKQDSKKFLKIMFSYNNKELIINETVPNRFSPKSPDKAHLNLHINSLELGDSAVYFCASSQDVPGATGELFFGEGSRLTVL.

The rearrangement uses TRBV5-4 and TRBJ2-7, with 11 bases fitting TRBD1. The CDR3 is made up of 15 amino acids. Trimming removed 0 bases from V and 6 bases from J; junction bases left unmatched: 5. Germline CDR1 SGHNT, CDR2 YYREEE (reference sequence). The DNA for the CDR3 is TGTGCCAGCAGCTTGGACTCGGACAGGGGGCGCGAGCAGTACTTC. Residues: CASSLDSDRGREQYF.

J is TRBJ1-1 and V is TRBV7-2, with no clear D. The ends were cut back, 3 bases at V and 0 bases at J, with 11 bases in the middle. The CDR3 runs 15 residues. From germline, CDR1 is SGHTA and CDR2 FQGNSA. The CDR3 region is CASSLSRGMNTEAFF. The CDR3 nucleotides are TGTGCCAGCAGCTTGTCCCGGGGAATGAACACTGAAGCTTTCTTT.